These T cell receptor beta chains were read from a single sample in a study of spatial heterogeneity in lung cancer. TCRdb reanalysed the 5' RACE reads using MiXCR and keeps one entry per CDR3 protein. The data hold 45,000 to 55,000 distinct CDR3 sequences, with less than 5.5% observed a single time. This material consisted of PBMCs, taken at surgery. Source of these receptors: a male donor with early-stage non-small cell lung cancer. CDR3s include the opening cysteine and the closing phenylalanine or tryptophan. Fields, in order: CDR3 DNA, CDR3 protein, clone size, J gene, V gene, D gene. The D gene is left open where the match is weak. Some rows have no size entry. The others give once, few or many, or a class for an expanded clone.

TGTGCCAGTAGCCCGGGACAGGTTTACAATGAGCAGTTCTTC CASSPGQVYNEQFF many TRBJ2-1 TRBV19 TRBD1
TGCAGTGCTAGGGGCGGGAGGGCCAACAATGAGCAGTTCTTC CSARGGRANNEQFF . TRBJ2-1 TRBV20-1 TRBD2
TGCGCCAGCAGCCCTAATCCGGGCCTTTATAATTCACCCCTCCACTTT CASSPNPGLYNSPLHF many TRBJ1-6 TRBV5-1 .
TGCAGCGTTTTGAGAGAGACCCAGTACTTC CSVLRETQYF once TRBJ2-5 TRBV29-1 .
TGCGCCAGCAGCCAAGAATTAGCGGGATCTGGCTTGAGAGAGACCCAGTACTTC CASSQELAGSGLRETQYF . TRBJ2-5 TRBV4-3 TRBD2
TGCAGTGCTTTGAGAATAGCGGAAGAGACCCAGTACTTC CSALRIAEETQYF many TRBJ2-5 TRBV20-1 .
TGTGCCAGCTCACCTCTAGCTACCACAGATACGCAGTATTTT CASSPLATTDTQYF many TRBJ2-3 TRBV18 .
TGTGCCAGCAGCCCTCGAGGGGAGACCCAGTACTTC CASSPRGETQYF many TRBJ2-5 TRBV7-2 .
TGTGCCAGCAGAGCCTCCCAGACAGGGGTACTCCGGCAGTACTTC CASRASQTGVLRQYF many TRBJ2-7 TRBV2 TRBD1
TGCAGCGTTGAGACAGGAACAGATACGCAGTATTTT CSVETGTDTQYF many TRBJ2-3 TRBV29-1 .
TGTGCCATCAGTGATACTAGCGGGATATATTACAATGAGCAGTTCTTC CAISDTSGIYYNEQFF many TRBJ2-1 TRBV10-3 TRBD2
TGTGCTAGTGGTTCTAGCGGGAGGCACTACAATGAGCAGTTCTTC CASGSSGRHYNEQFF many TRBJ2-1 TRBV12-5 TRBD2
TGTGCCAGCAGCTTAGCCGGACTAGCGACCTACAATGAGCAGTTCTTC CASSLAGLATYNEQFF many TRBJ2-1 TRBV7-2 TRBD2
TGTGCCAGCACTCGAGAATACAATGAGCAGTTCTTC CASTREYNEQFF many TRBJ2-1 TRBV12-3/TRBV12-4 .
TGTGCCAGCAGCTCGGGACAGGGTTACAATGAGCAGTTCTTC CASSSGQGYNEQFF many TRBJ2-1 TRBV5-4 TRBD1
TGCGCCAGCAGCCCACAAGTTGGGACACGGACCGGCACTGAAGCTTTCTTT CASSPQVGTRTGTEAFF many TRBJ1-1 TRBV5-1 .
TGTGCCAGCAGCTACACAGGTCGGAGCACAGATACGCAGTATTTT CASSYTGRSTDTQYF many TRBJ2-3 TRBV7-9 .
TGTGCCAGCAGCTTCGGGACAGCCATAGGAGATACGCAGTATTTT CASSFGTAIGDTQYF many TRBJ2-3 TRBV7-2 TRBD1
TGTGCCAGCAGCCAACAGGGCAGGTCCTACGAGCAGTACTTC CASSQQGRSYEQYF many TRBJ2-7 TRBV7-2 .
TGTGCCAGCAGTTTAGGGGAAAGGGATGAGCAGTTCTTC CASSLGERDEQFF . TRBJ2-1 TRBV12-3/TRBV12-4 .
TGTGCCAGCAGCACCGGACAGGCAGCCTACGAGCAGTACTTC CASSTGQAAYEQYF few TRBJ2-7 TRBV5-5 TRBD1
TGTGCCAGCTCACCAGGGACAGGGGGCACGAATACGCAGTATTTT CASSPGTGGTNTQYF . TRBJ2-3 TRBV18 TRBD1
TGTGCCAGCAGTGAACAGGAGCTACAAGAGACCCAGTACTTC CASSEQELQETQYF many TRBJ2-5 TRBV28 .
TGCAGTGCCAAAGAGTGGGTTGGGACAGCTAGGAACACTGAAGCTTTCTTT CSAKEWVGTARNTEAFF . TRBJ1-1 TRBV20-1 TRBD1
TGCGCCAGCAGAGGGGCAGCGTCCACCGGGGAGCTGTTTTTT CASRGAASTGELFF many TRBJ2-2 TRBV5-1 .
TGTGCCACCGAGAGCGCCAGCTCCTACGAGCAGTACTTC CATESASSYEQYF many TRBJ2-7 TRBV6-1 .
TGCAGTGCTAGCCGCGGTCCAGGAACTAATGAAAAACTGTTTTTT CSASRGPGTNEKLFF . TRBJ1-4 TRBV20-1 .
TGTGCCAGCAGTGCCAGAAGCCGGGGGAATGAGCAGTTCTTC CASSARSRGNEQFF many TRBJ2-1 TRBV25-1 .
TGTGCCAGCAGCTTCTTCACCGGGACAGCGTCCTACGAGCAGTACTTC CASSFFTGTASYEQYF once TRBJ2-7 TRBV7-9 TRBD1
TGCGCCAGCAGTGAGTCCGGAGGCAATCAGCCCCAGCATTTT CASSESGGNQPQHF . TRBJ1-5 TRBV10-2 .
TGCGCCAGCAGCACCGGACTAGCGGGGAGTAGATACGAGCAGTACTTC CASSTGLAGSRYEQYF many TRBJ2-7 TRBV5-1 TRBD2
TGCAGTGCTAGGAAGGGGGCTGACACCGGGGAGCTGTTTTTT CSARKGADTGELFF many TRBJ2-2 TRBV20-1 TRBD1
TGTGCCAGCAGTGAATCTGGGAGCTTATATGGCTACACCTTC CASSESGSLYGYTF many TRBJ1-2 TRBV25-1 .
TGTGCCAGCAGTTTCCGGGAATCAGAGACCCAGTACTTC CASSFRESETQYF many TRBJ2-5 TRBV28 .
TGCGCCAGCAGTGGAGGGGGTGCAAGCGGGAGGGCCTTCAGCACAGATACGCAGTATTTT CASSGGGASGRAFSTDTQYF many TRBJ2-3 TRBV10-2 TRBD2
TGTGCCACCAGCGTAAACACAGGACCGAACACTGAAGCTTTCTTT CATSVNTGPNTEAFF many TRBJ1-1 TRBV15 .
TGTGCCAGCAAAATAGCGGGAGTCCACGAGCAGTACTTC CASKIAGVHEQYF many TRBJ2-7 TRBV2 TRBD2
TGTGCCAGCAGCTTGTTTCGTCTGCACAGAGAGGGCGAGCAGTACTTC CASSLFRLHREGEQYF many TRBJ2-7 TRBV5-6 .
TGTGCCAGCAGCGACCTGAACACTGAAGCTTTCTTT CASSDLNTEAFF . TRBJ1-1 TRBV7-9 .
TGTGCCAGCAGTTACTCGAACGAGCAGTACTTC CASSYSNEQYF many TRBJ2-7 TRBV6-5 .
TGCGCCAGCAGCCCCAGGGGCACAGATACGCAGTATTTT CASSPRGTDTQYF few TRBJ2-3 TRBV4-3 .
TGTGCCAGCAGCTTAAGCCGTTACGGGGCCAACGTCCTGACTTTC CASSLSRYGANVLTF many TRBJ2-6 TRBV7-9 .
TGTGCCAGCAGCCTCCCCGCCCACACCGGGGAGCTGTTTTTT CASSLPAHTGELFF . TRBJ2-2 TRBV11-3 .
TGTGCCAGCAGGAAATTGGGGGGTGAAGCTTTCTTT CASRKLGGEAFF many TRBJ1-1 TRBV2 .
TGTGCCAGCAGCGGTAGCGGGAGGGCGGGAGATACGCAGTATTTT CASSGSGRAGDTQYF many TRBJ2-3 TRBV2 TRBD2
TGTGCCTGGATCCGAGGGGACCGACGAGAGTTCTTC CAWIRGDRREFF many TRBJ2-1 TRBV30 .
TGTGCCAGTAGTTCTAGGACAACCTATGGCTACACCTTC CASSSRTTYGYTF many TRBJ1-2 TRBV19 .
TGTGCCAGCTCTCCAACGGAGGTTGAGCAGTTCTTC CASSPTEVEQFF few TRBJ2-1 TRBV18 .
TGTGCCAGCAGTTACGGGGGGGAGACCCAGTACTTC CASSYGGETQYF . TRBJ2-5 TRBV6-6 .
TGTGCCAGCAGTGACAGGGCTGGGGCCAACGTCCTGACTTTC CASSDRAGANVLTF many TRBJ2-6 TRBV2 .
TGTGCCAGCGGAGTAGCGAGACCCTACGAGCAGTACTTC CASGVARPYEQYF . TRBJ2-7 TRBV6-1 .
TGTGCCAGCAGCAACGCGGAGCGGGCCCTCTACGAGCAGTACTTC CASSNAERALYEQYF many TRBJ2-7 TRBV21-1 .
TGTGCCAGCCGACCCAGGACTAGCGGGAGAGGTGAGCAGTTCTTC CASRPRTSGRGEQFF few TRBJ2-1 TRBV7-9 TRBD2
TGTGCCAGCAGCTTAGTACTAGTTGGGACCCAGTACTTC CASSLVLVGTQYF many TRBJ2-5 TRBV7-2 .
TGTGCCAGCAGCTTCGGACAGGGAGAGGGGGATACGCAGTATTTT CASSFGQGEGDTQYF many TRBJ2-3 TRBV7-2 TRBD1
TGTGCCAGCAGCTTGAAGCCGGTTAGCGCAGATACGCAGTATTTT CASSLKPVSADTQYF many TRBJ2-3 TRBV5-6 .